This passage covers 28 T cell receptor beta chains from one sample sequenced in a study of T cells in women clearing cervical HPV infection. Some clones are missing from TCRdb's copy, which holds only in-frame ones; the method was immunoSEQ multiplex PCR. This repertoire includes around 30,000 clones. Sequenced material: blood buffy coat. The receptors come from a woman between 18 and 70 years old with a cervical HPV16 infection that either progressed to CIN3+ or cleared (not recorded which).

Turning to this clone: The read falls 3 residues short of the CDR3 end, and the missing part is taken from the germline J gene. The rearrangement links TRBV5-1 to TRBJ1-4, with 7 bases identical to TRBD1. The CDR3 loop spans 15 amino acids. Trimming removed 1 base from V and 8 bases from J; junction bases left unmatched: 8. Germline assignment: CDR1 SGHRS and CDR2 YFSETQ. The DNA read from the CDR3 is TGCGCCAGCAGCTTGCGTGGGCAGGGGGTGGAAAAA. Translated, it gives CASSLRGQGVEK. The complete CDR3 sequence is CASSLRGQGVEKLFF.

Details on this clone: Read data end 3 residues before the CDR3 end; the end is taken from the germline J gene. This rearrangement joins TRBV19 to TRBJ2-7; 13 positions agree with TRBD2. The V gene's germline CDR1 is LNHDA and CDR2 SQIVND (reference sequence). J lost 0 bases, V lost 7 bases, and 6 bases had no gene match. This CDR3 is built from 16 residues. The CDR3: CASKKLAGGSSYEQYF. CDR3 DNA, as far as it was read: TGTGCCAGTAAGAAACTAGCGGGAGGGTCCTCCTACGAG.

To note about this clone: The CDR3 end falls 3 residues outside the read, so it is completed with the germline J gene. The chain couples TRBV4-2 to TRBJ2-5; a weak D match, TRBD1 (6 bases). The CDR3 spans 15 residues. V lost 6 bases, J lost 3 bases, and 17 bases lay in between. Germline assignment: CDR1 LGHNA and CDR2 YNFKEQ. The chain's CDR3 is CASSHVRTEEETQYF. CDR3 bases read: TGTGCCAGCAGTCACGTAAGGACAGAGGAAGAGACC.

Note on this clone: The read is 3 residues too short to cover the CDR3 end, so that end is filled in from the germline J gene. This sequence joins TRBV6-2 or TRBV6-3 and TRBJ1-2; D is ambiguous. The CDR3 has 14 residues. Germline lookup yields CDR1 MNHEY and CDR2 SVGEGT. This CDR3 is CATGSGNSYNDYTF. The DNA read from the CDR3 is TGTGCCACCGGGAGCGGGAACTCCTACAATGAC.

A word on this clone: The read gets to within 3 residues of the CDR3 end, and the germline J gene fills in the rest. This chain connects TRBV30 to TRBJ1-1, with 8 bases matching TRBD1. The ends lost 3 bases at V and 1 base at J; junction bases unmatched: 4. Germline V gene data show CDR1 as GTSNPN and CDR2 as SVGIG (reference sequence). This CDR3 is built from 14 residues. Here the CDR3 reads CAWRRDRRNTEAFF. Incomplete CDR3 DNA: TGTGCCTGGAGAAGGGACAGGCGGAACACTGAA. The whole variable domain, filled in from reference TRBV30 and TRBJ1-1, reads SQTIHQWPATLVQPVGSPLSLECTVEGTSNPNLYWYRQAAGRGLQLLFYSVGIGQISSEVPQNLSASRPQDRQFILSSKKLLLSDSGFYLCAWRRDRRNTEAFFGQGTRLTVV.

In regard to this clone: The CDR3 extends 3 residues past the end of the read, so its final part is completed from the germline J gene. The chain joins TRBV10-3 to TRBJ2-7, with 7 bases fitting TRBD1. The germline V gene encodes CDR1 ENHRY and CDR2 SYGVKD. V shed 5 bases and J 3 bases; nucleotides not matched to a gene: 7. There are 14 residues in the CDR3. CDR3 DNA, as far as it was read: TGTGCCATCAGTAAAAACCGGGACAGCTACGAG. Protein sequence: CAISKNRDSYE. The full CDR3 protein reads CAISKNRDSYEQYF.

In the case of this clone: The read gets to within 3 residues of the CDR3 end, and the germline J gene fills in the rest. The chain carries TRBV12-3 or TRBV12-4 and TRBJ2-7; a possible D gene is TRBD2 (6 bases). CDR3 length equals 12 residues. V lost 6 bases, J lost 3 bases, and 9 bases lay in between. CDR3 amino acids: CASSGTVYEQYF. CDR3 DNA, as far as it was read: TGTGCCAGCAGCGGGACTGTCTACGAG.

Comment on this clone: The read falls 3 residues short of the CDR3 end, and the missing part is taken from the germline J gene. The rearrangement joins TRBV29-1 to TRBJ1-2; 7 bases fit TRBD1. The CDR3 covers 14 residues. The ends lost 6 bases at V and 4 bases at J; junction bases unmatched: 11. Germline values: CDR1 SQVTM, CDR2 ANQGSEA. Here the CDR3 reads CSVSGTDRSYGYTF. The part of the CDR3 DNA that was read is TGCAGCGTCTCCGGGACAGATCGCAGCTATGGC.

For this clone: Read coverage stops 3 residues before the CDR3 terminus; the germline J gene supplies the remainder. The chain couples TRBV20-1 to TRBJ2-3, with 10 bases fitting TRBD2. The CDR3 contains 13 residues. CDR1 DFQATT and CDR2 SNEGSKA come from the germline V gene (reference sequence). V shed 5 bases, J shed 3 bases, and the junction held 2 bases outside the gene matches. The CDR3 here is CSALAGATDTQYF. The part of the CDR3 DNA that was read is TGCAGTGCTCTAGCGGGAGCAACAGATACG.

As concerns this clone: The CDR3 goes on 3 residues after the read ends, and that part is filled in from the germline J gene. The chain has TRBV11-3 and TRBJ2-5; D unresolved. V shed 2 bases and J shed 5 bases, with 9 bases lying between them. The germline V gene has CDR1 SGHNT and CDR2 YENEEA. There are 13 residues in the CDR3. This chain's CDR3 is CASSLNLRETQYF. The CDR3 DNA, read in part, is TGTGCCAGCAGCTTAAATTTGAGGGAGACC.

In the case of this clone: The sequence runs out 3 residues before the end of the CDR3; the remainder is reconstructed from the germline J gene. The rearrangement joins TRBV5-1 to TRBJ1-6; TRBD1 matches 10 bases. Germline V gene sequence: CDR1 SGHRS, CDR2 YFSETQ. The V and J ends lost 5 bases and 3 bases, in that order; junction bases with no gene match: 2. The CDR3 is 15 amino acids. Here the CDR3 reads CASRGDRGYNSPLHF. The sequenced CDR3 bases are TGCGCCAGCAGAGGGGACAGGGGCTATAATTCACCC.

Regarding this clone: The read gets to within 3 residues of the CDR3 end, and the germline J gene fills in the rest. The chain recombines TRBV20-1 with TRBJ2-3; TRBD2 matches 11 bases. Per the germline V gene, CDR1 is DFQATT and CDR2 is SNEGSKA (reference sequence). The J segment lost 7 bases and the V segment lost 0 bases, leaving 6 bases of the junction unmatched. The CDR3 runs 15 residues. CDR3 region: CSARDVAGGLNTQYF. The sequenced CDR3 bases are TGCAGTGCTAGAGACGTAGCGGGAGGGCTCAATACG.

A remark on this clone: Read sequence stops 3 residues before the CDR3 end, and the germline J gene provides the missing end. This rearrangement joins TRBV19 to TRBJ1-2; 7 nucleotides align to TRBD1. CDR3 length: 13 amino acids. V trimming: 9 bases; J trimming: 7 bases; junction bases outside the gene matches: 11. Per the germline V gene, CDR1 is LNHDA and CDR2 is SQIVND (reference sequence). The covered CDR3 bases are TGTGCCAGCTCGGGACAGATTGTCTTTGGC. This gives the protein CASSGQIVFG. The full CDR3 reads CASSGQIVFGYTF.

Remarks on this clone: The read gets to within 3 residues of the CDR3 end, and the germline J gene fills in the rest. The chain links TRBV2 to TRBJ2-3; 7 bases match TRBD1. The CDR3 is 14 amino acids. From germline, CDR1 is SNHLY and CDR2 FYNNEI. V was pared by 6 bases and J by 4 bases, with 7 bases of the junction left unmatched. CDR3 in amino acids: CASRVRGIADTQYF. The CDR3 bases that were read are TGTGCCAGCAGGGTCAGGGGGATAGCAGATACG.

Worth noting for this clone: The read halts 3 residues ahead of the CDR3 end, with the missing end drawn from the germline J gene. The chain couples TRBV19 to TRBJ2-7; the match to TRBD2 covers 12 bases. Per the germline V gene, CDR1 is LNHDA and CDR2 is SQIVND (reference sequence). CDR3 length: 15 amino acids. Losses at the gene ends were 6 bases for V and 3 bases for J; bases not matched to a gene: 6. This CDR3 is CASRTSSGRDYEQYF. The CDR3 bases that were read are TGTGCCAGTAGAACTTCTAGCGGGAGGGACTACGAG.

This chain's CDR3 is CASTPRGNYEQYF. The sequenced CDR3 bases are TGTGCCAGCACCCCCCGGGGGAATTACGAG. The chain has TRBV28 and TRBJ2-7; a weak D match, TRBD2 (6 bases). The missing CDR3 end, 3 residues past where the read stops, is filled in from the germline J gene. V lost 7 bases and J lost 4, with 14 bases in between. Germline CDR1 and CDR2: MDHEN and SYDVKM. CDR3 length: 13 residues.

About this clone: The read gets to within 3 residues of the CDR3 end, and the germline J gene fills in the rest. V usage is TRBV7-3 and J usage is TRBJ1-1; D perhaps matches TRBD1 (6 bases). V lost 4 bases to trimming and J lost 5 bases, with 14 bases between them. The CDR3 length is 14 residues. CDR1 SGHTA and CDR2 FQGTGA come from the germline V gene. The DNA read from the CDR3 is TGTGCCAGCAGCTGGGACACGCCCGGTACTGAA. Translating it yields CASSWDTPGTE. The whole CDR3 is CASSWDTPGTEAFF. Variable domain in full (rest from reference TRBV7-3 and TRBJ1-1): GAGVSQTPSNKVTEKGKYVELRCDPISGHTALYWYRQSLGQGPEFLIYFQGTGAADDSGLPNDRFFAVRPEGSVSTLKIQRTERGDSAVYLCASSWDTPGTEAFFGQGTRLTVV.

As concerns this clone: From the germline J gene comes the end of the CDR3, since the read stops 3 residues before it. The chain couples TRBV7-9 to TRBJ1-4; 8 nucleotides align to TRBD1. The trim removed 4 bases at V and 5 bases at J, leaving 6 bases unmatched. The germline V gene has CDR1 SEHNR and CDR2 FQNEAQ (reference sequence). The CDR3 sequence is 15 residues long. The CDR3 reads CASSSPQGANEKLFF. The CDR3 bases that were read are TGTGCCAGCAGCTCCCCGCAGGGGGCGAATGAAAAA. Looking up the rest from reference TRBV7-9 and TRBJ1-4 gives the full variable domain: DTGVSQNPRHKITKRGQNVTFRCDPISEHNRLYWYRQTLGQGPEFLTYFQNEAQLEKSRLLSDRFSAERPKGSFSTLEIQRTEQGDSAMYLCASSSPQGANEKLFFGSGTQLSVL.

As for this clone: The CDR3 end falls 3 residues outside the read, so it is completed with the germline J gene. The chain recombines TRBV7-9 with TRBJ2-7, with D maybe TRBD2 (6 bases). There are 15 residues in the CDR3. Trimming took 1 base from V and 0 from J, leaving 10 bases between them. CDR1 and CDR2 (germline): SEHNR, FQNEAQ (reference sequence). CDR3 DNA (partial): TGTGCCAGCAGCTTAGTGGGAGGACACTCCTACGAG. It encodes CASSLVGGHSYE. The whole CDR3 protein reads CASSLVGGHSYEQYF.

For this clone: Read sequence stops 3 residues before the CDR3 end, and the germline J gene provides the missing end. V is TRBV20-1 and J is TRBJ1-2, with 7 bases that match TRBD1. This CDR3 is 15 amino acids long. Germline CDR1 and CDR2: DFQATT and SNEGSKA (reference sequence). V lost 6 bases, J lost 6 bases, and 16 bases stayed unmatched. The sequenced part of the CDR3 DNA is TGCAGTGCCCTCTTTCGGACAGGAAATCTTGATGGC. Translated, it gives CSALFRTGNLDG. The full CDR3 protein is CSALFRTGNLDGYTF.

Points on this clone: Read sequence stops 3 residues before the CDR3 end, and the germline J gene provides the missing end. This chain joins TRBV11-2 and TRBJ2-5; 9 bases align to TRBD1. The ends lost 7 bases at V and 4 bases at J; junction bases unmatched: 7. CDR1 SGHAT and CDR2 FQNNGV come from the germline V gene. The CDR3 sequence is 14 residues long. The part of the CDR3 DNA that was read is TGTGCCAGCAACCAGAACAGGGGGCGAGAGACC. Residues: CASNQNRGRET. The complete CDR3 reads CASNQNRGRETQYF. The full variable domain, with the rest looked up from reference TRBV11-2 and TRBJ2-5, is EAGVAQSPRYKIIEKRQSVAFWCNPISGHATLYWYQQILGQGPKLLIQFQNNGVVDDSQLPKDRFSAERLKGVDSTLKIQPAKLEDSAVYLCASNQNRGRETQYFGPGTRLLVL.

Comment on this clone: The DNA ends 3 residues before the CDR3 does, and the rest of the CDR3 is filled in from the germline J gene. This chain links TRBV19 with TRBJ1-4, with 9 bases aligning to TRBD1. Germline loops: CDR1 LNHDA, CDR2 SQIVND (reference sequence). CDR3 length: 14 amino acids. J gave up 5 bases and V 5 bases, and 3 bases lay outside the gene matches. The sequenced part of the CDR3 DNA is TGTGCCAGTAGTGCTGGACAGGGGAATGAAAAA. It yields the protein CASSAGQGNEK. The whole CDR3 is CASSAGQGNEKLFF.

About this clone itself: The read terminates 3 residues before the CDR3 end, so the remaining end is supplied by the germline J gene. The chain links TRBV11-3 to TRBJ1-2, with 10 bases fitting TRBD1. The CDR3 has 12 residues. Per the germline V gene, CDR1 is SGHNT and CDR2 is YENEEA. CDR3 DNA, as far as it was read: TGTGCCGGCGCCCGGGACAGGGGCGAC. This codes for CAGARDRGD. The full CDR3 protein is CAGARDRGDYTF.

As regards this clone: The observed sequence ends 3 residues before the CDR3 terminus, with the missing tail filled in from the germline J gene. This chain joins TRBV12-3 or TRBV12-4 and TRBJ1-5; D is undetermined. The CDR3 contains 13 residues. The V end was cut by 8 bases, the J end by 4 bases, with 12 bases between. The chain's CDR3 is CASSTSSNQPQHF. The covered CDR3 bases are TGTGCCAGCTCAACATCCTCGAATCAGCCC.

Note on this clone: Read data end 3 residues before the CDR3 end; the end is taken from the germline J gene. The chain combines TRBV18 with TRBJ1-2, with unresolved D. Germline V gene lookup returns CDR1 KGHSH and CDR2 LQKENI. The CDR3 extends over 15 amino acids. The CDR3: CASSPLAGGTDTYTF. The sequenced part of the CDR3 DNA is TGTGCCAGCTCACCACTAGCGGGAGGAACAGATACC.

The CDR3: CATSTLAGSTDTQYF. The part of the CDR3 DNA that was read is TGTGCCACCAGCACCCTAGCAGGTTCGACAGATACG. The gene calls are TRBV15 and TRBJ2-3, with a weak D call TRBD2 (5 bases). The read is 3 residues too short to cover the CDR3 end, so that end is filled in from the germline J gene. Germline CDR1 LNHNV, CDR2 YYDKDF (reference sequence). Trimming pared 4 bases from V and 3 bases from J, leaving 14 bases between. CDR3 size: 15 residues.

Concerning this clone itself: The sequenced fragment ends 3 residues before the CDR3 boundary, so the rest is inferred from the germline J gene. This chain joins TRBV30 and TRBJ2-1, with 14 positions matching TRBD2. V shed 5 bases, J shed 5 bases, and the junction held 2 bases outside the gene matches. Germline V gives CDR1 GTSNPN, CDR2 SVGIG (reference sequence). The CDR3 consists of 14 residues. The CDR3 sequence: CAWGTSGGDNEQFF. CDR3 DNA, as far as it was read: TGTGCCTGGGGGACTAGCGGGGGTGACAATGAG.

Worth noting for this clone: A read error may produce the germline difference seen at one junction end. The read gets to within 3 residues of the CDR3 end, and the germline J gene fills in the rest. Other DNA sequences of this sample code for an identical CDR3. The chain combines TRBV10-3 with TRBJ1-6; 9 nucleotides line up with TRBD1. In germline, CDR1 is ENHRY, CDR2 SYGVKD. CDR3 length: 16 residues. The covered CDR3 bases are TGTGCCATCAGGACAGGGACAGGGACTGATAATTCGCCC. It encodes CAIRTGTGTDNSP. The complete CDR3 protein is CAIRTGTGTDNSPLHF.